The following is a T cell receptor beta chain sequence with its context. In the original analysis: Counts of nucleated cells, estimated from reference gene primer amplification, were obtained. Some clones are missing from TCRdb's copy, which holds only in-frame ones; the method was immunoSEQ multiplex PCR. Clonal size and the V and J genes are those of that table, whereas D and trimming came from the DNA. The sample includes 270,000 or so clones, roughly nine tenths of them seen just once. The sample belongs to a study of blood T cell repertoires in COVID-19. Study-level background: The United States, Italy and Spain provided the acute and convalescent COVID-19 samples. T cells, B-cell-depleted T cells, or PBMCs provided the cDNA or gDNA that served as material.

This CDR3 region has 13 residues. CDR1 and CDR2 from the germline V gene are SGHNT and YYREEE (reference sequence). Trimming removed 6 bases from V and 0 bases from J; junction bases left unmatched: 3. Input material: peripheral blood. The chain uses TRBV5-4 and TRBJ2-7, with TRBD1 matching over 7 bases. The TCR sequence derives from a woman aged 35 to 49 who had recovered from COVID-19. CDR3 sequence: CASTRTGSYEQYF. CDR3 in DNA: TGTGCCAGCACCCGGACAGGCTCCTACGAGCAGTACTTC.